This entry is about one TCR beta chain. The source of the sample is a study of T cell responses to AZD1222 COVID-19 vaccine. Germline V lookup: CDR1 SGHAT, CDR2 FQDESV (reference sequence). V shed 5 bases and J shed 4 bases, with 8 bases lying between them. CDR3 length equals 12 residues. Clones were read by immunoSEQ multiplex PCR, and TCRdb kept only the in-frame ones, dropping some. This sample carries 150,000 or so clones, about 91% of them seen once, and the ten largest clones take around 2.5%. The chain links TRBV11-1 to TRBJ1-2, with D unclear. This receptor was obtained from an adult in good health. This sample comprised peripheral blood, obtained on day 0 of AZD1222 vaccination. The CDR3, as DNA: TGTGCCAGCAGCCAACAGAGCTATGGCTACACCTTC. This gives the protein CASSQQSYGYTF.